Listed here are 22 T cell receptor beta chains from one sample, sequenced in a study of cytomegalovirus exposure and HLA in healthy donors. Vbeta (60) and Jbeta (13) primers were used in the PCR. The method was immunoSEQ multiplex PCR; TCRdb's version includes in-frame clones alone and lacks a portion of them. The sample records around 110,000 clones, 79% being singletons. The sample taken for sequencing was PBMCs. The receptors come from a man aged 25-45 years in good health and CMV-seropositive.

This clone was detected once. The rearrangement links TRBV11-2 to TRBJ2-1; D not resolved. V lost 3 bases and J lost 3, with 12 bases in between. The CDR3 extends over 15 amino acids. Germline-derived CDR1 and CDR2 are SGHAT and FQNNGV. As DNA, the CDR3 is TGTGCCAGCAGCTTTGGGTTAGCTTACTACAATGAGCAGTTCTTC. Translation gives CASSFGLAYYNEQFF. Complete variable domain (other parts from reference TRBV11-2 and TRBJ2-1): EAGVAQSPRYKIIEKRQSVAFWCNPISGHATLYWYQQILGQGPKLLIQFQNNGVVDDSQLPKDRFSAERLKGVDSTLKIQPAKLEDSAVYLCASSFGLAYYNEQFFGPGTRLTVL.

The chain couples TRBV7-8 to TRBJ1-4, with TRBD1 matching 10 bases. Germline V gives CDR1 SGHVS, CDR2 FQNEAQ. V trimming: 5 bases; J trimming: 1 base; junction bases outside the gene matches: 7. This CDR3 region has 17 residues. CDR3 loop: CASSDPRDRGTNEKLFF. The CDR3 DNA reads as TGTGCCAGCAGCGATCCCCGGGACAGGGGAACTAATGAAAAACTGTTTTTT.

This chain joins TRBV2 and TRBJ2-5, with D perhaps matching TRBD2 (5 bases). Near its end, the DNA agrees better with TRBJ2-7, so the J call may be wrong. Germline CDR1 is SNHLY and CDR2 is FYNNEI. The CDR3 runs to 16 residues. CDR3 region: CASSELPGFRPYEQYF. For the CDR3, the DNA is TGTGCCAGCAGTGAATTGCCGGGGTTTCGGCCCTACGAGCAGTACTTC.

J is TRBJ2-5 and V is TRBV2, with 7 positions matching TRBD2. The CDR3 extends over 12 amino acids. CDR1 is SNHLY, CDR2 FYNNEI, per germline. Trimming removed 6 bases from V and 5 bases from J; junction bases left unmatched: 3. CDR3 nucleotide sequence: TGTGCCAGCAGCTATAGCGGGGAGACCCAGTACTTC. It yields the protein CASSYSGETQYF.

The chain joins TRBV7-2 to TRBJ2-3; a possible D gene is TRBD2 (5 bases). Germline CDR1 and CDR2: SGHTA and FQGNSA. This CDR3 is 17 amino acids long. Trimming removed 0 bases from V and 4 bases from J, with 17 bases in between. CDR3 sequence reads: CASSLAPVGIGADTQYF. The DNA for the CDR3 is TGTGCCAGCAGCTTAGCCCCCGTCGGGATTGGTGCAGATACGCAGTATTTT.

V and J are TRBV27 and TRBJ1-5; weak D call: TRBD1 (6 bases). This CDR3 contains 13 residues. V was shortened by 6 bases and J by 4 bases, with 10 bases between the two germline ends. Germline V gene lookup returns CDR1 MNHEY and CDR2 SMNVEV (reference sequence). The CDR3, as DNA: TGTGCCAGCAGGGACAGAGCAAATCAGCCCCAGCATTTT. Amino acid sequence: CASRDRANQPQHF.

The J gene is TRBJ2-5, the V gene TRBV4-3, with TRBD2 identical over 12 bases. With 0 bases clipped from V and 2 bases from J, the junction kept 4 bases outside the gene matches. Germline lookup yields CDR1 LGHNA and CDR2 YSLEER. This CDR3 is built from 17 residues. As DNA, the CDR3 is TGCGCCAGCAGCCAAGATTCCCTAGCGGGAGGGCAAGAGACCCAGTACTTC. This gives the protein CASSQDSLAGGQETQYF.

The J gene is TRBJ2-1, the V gene TRBV27; 9 bases fit TRBD2. The CDR3 has 15 residues. V was clipped by 5 bases and J by 2 bases; unmatched bases: 4. Germline V gene lookup returns CDR1 MNHEY and CDR2 SMNVEV (reference sequence). The CDR3 DNA is TGTGCCAGCAGTGTACTAGCGGGTGCCTACAATGAGCAGTTCTTC. Residues: CASSVLAGAYNEQFF.

The gene calls are TRBV9 and TRBJ2-2; tentatively, D is TRBD2 (6 bases). In germline, CDR1 is SGDLS, CDR2 YYNGEE. The CDR3 has 16 residues. Trimming stripped 0 bases from V and 1 base from J, with 10 bases between. In DNA form, the CDR3 reads TGTGCCAGCAGCGTAGTGCCCGGGGGGAACACCGGGGAGCTGTTTTTT. The encoded protein is CASSVVPGGNTGELFF.

V usage is TRBV27 and J usage is TRBJ1-2; a weak D match, TRBD1 (5 bases). V was clipped by 0 bases and J by 8 bases, with 13 bases between them. The CDR3 totals 14 residues. The germline V gene encodes CDR1 MNHEY and CDR2 SMNVEV (reference sequence). The CDR3: CASSLSQGINGYTF. Written as DNA, the CDR3 is TGTGCCAGCAGTTTATCTCAGGGTATCAACGGCTACACCTTC.

Details on this clone: The conserved final phenylalanine or tryptophan is absent from the CDR3, which likely points to a read error. The V and J genes are TRBV6-1 and TRBJ2-7, with 10 bases that match TRBD1. Trimming cost V 4 bases and J 2 bases; bases outside gene matches: 2. The germline gives CDR1 MNHNS, CDR2 SASEGT. This CDR3 contains 14 residues. In DNA, the CDR3 is TGTGCCAGCAGTGGACAGGGGGCGGCCTACGAGCAGTACCTC. Protein sequence: CASSGQGAAYEQYL.

This rearrangement joins TRBV9 to TRBJ2-1; 7 nucleotides match TRBD1. Losses at the gene ends were 4 bases for V and 8 bases for J; bases not matched to a gene: 12. CDR1 is SGDLS and CDR2 is YYNGEE in the germline V gene. The CDR3 spans 15 residues. CDR3 loop: CASSFSRTGVDEQFF. The CDR3 DNA reads TGTGCCAGCAGCTTTTCACGGACAGGCGTGGATGAGCAGTTCTTC.

The chain uses TRBV7-3 and TRBJ1-2; D is unresolved. This CDR3 is 13 amino acids long. V was clipped by 4 bases and J by 5 bases, with 11 bases between them. The V gene's germline CDR1 is SGHTA and CDR2 FQGTGA. The CDR3 nucleotides are TGTGCCAGCAGCTCCCCGGGCGGGTATGGCTACACCTTC. Translated: CASSSPGGYGYTF.

The rearrangement uses TRBV5-6 and TRBJ2-7; perhaps TRBD2 as D (6 bases). Looked up from germline, CDR1 is SGHDT and CDR2 is YYEEEE. CDR3 length: 14 residues. V lost 5 bases and J 3 bases, leaving 15 bases between the germline ends. This CDR3 is CASRFSGAYYEQYF. In DNA, the CDR3 is TGTGCCAGCAGGTTTAGCGGAGCCTACTACGAGCAGTACTTC.

The rearrangement links TRBV6-5 to TRBJ1-5; 7 bases map to TRBD1. The CDR3 length is 15 residues. Germline CDR1 is MNHEY and CDR2 is SVGAGI. The junction had 9 bases not matched to a gene; V was cut back by 3 bases and J by 7 bases. CDR3 nucleotides: TGTGCCAGCAGTTATTGGGACAGCAAAAAACAGCCCCAGCATTTT. It encodes CASSYWDSKKQPQHF.

This rearrangement joins TRBV5-6 to TRBJ1-1, with 9 bases matching TRBD1. Trimming at V came to 4 bases and at J to 1 base, leaving 5 bases not matched to a gene. Germline CDR1 reads SGHDT; CDR2 reads YYEEEE. The CDR3 totals 15 residues. In nucleotides, the CDR3 is TGTGCCAGCAGCGCATGGGACAGGGAGAACACTGAAGCTTTCTTT. This encodes CASSAWDRENTEAFF. The whole variable domain, remainder taken from reference TRBV5-6 and TRBJ1-1, is DAGVTQSPTHLIKTRGQQVTLRCSPKSGHDTVSWYQQALGQGPQFIFQYYEEEERQRGNFPDRFSGHQFPNYSSELNVNALLLGDSALYLCASSAWDRENTEAFFGQGTRLTVV.

V usage is TRBV7-6 and J usage is TRBJ2-6; TRBD2 matches 11 bases. There are 20 residues in the CDR3. The V and J ends lost 2 bases and 2 bases, in that order; junction bases with no gene match: 11. Germline assignment: CDR1 SGHVS and CDR2 FNYEAQ. The CDR3 nucleotides read TGTGCCAGCAGCTTACCACCCCCCACTAGCGGGAGAACTGGGGCCAACGTCCTGACTTTC. Translated: CASSLPPPTSGRTGANVLTF.

The V call is TRBV10-3, the J call TRBJ2-3, with 8 bases identical to TRBD1. Germline V gives CDR1 ENHRY, CDR2 SYGVKD. The CDR3 totals 14 residues. J was trimmed by 3 bases and V by 4 bases; bases with no gene match: 3. The CDR3 DNA reads TGTGCCATCAGTGGGACAGGGACGACAGATACGCAGTATTTT. Translated: CAISGTGTTDTQYF.

This clone has more than one count but fewer than ten. V usage is TRBV7-6 and J usage is TRBJ2-7; 11 bases match TRBD2. The germline V gene encodes CDR1 SGHVS and CDR2 FNYEAQ. The V segment lost 5 bases and the J segment 2 bases; nucleotides outside the gene matches: 5. This CDR3 contains 15 residues. The CDR3 loop is CASSVLAGETYEQYF. The CDR3 DNA follows: TGTGCCAGCAGCGTACTAGCGGGAGAGACCTACGAGCAGTACTTC.

V gene TRBV15 combines with J gene TRBJ1-2, with TRBD1 identical over 9 bases. Germline V gene sequence: CDR1 LNHNV, CDR2 YYDKDF (reference sequence). This CDR3 region has 16 residues. The junction had 6 bases not matched to a gene; V was cut back by 1 base and J by 3 bases. The CDR3 here is CATSRARDRVHYGYTF. As DNA, the CDR3 is TGTGCCACCAGCAGAGCGAGGGACAGGGTTCACTATGGCTACACCTTC. Full variable domain (rest looked up from reference TRBV15 and TRBJ1-2): DAMVIQNPRYQVTQFGKPVTLSCSQTLNHNVMYWYQQKSSQAPKLLFHYYDKDFNNEADTPDNFQSRRPNTSFCFLDIRSPGLGDTAMYLCATSRARDRVHYGYTFGSGTRLTVV.

This sequence joins TRBV9 and TRBJ2-5, with D tentatively TRBD2 (6 bases). The ends were cut back, 4 bases at V and 2 bases at J, with 15 bases in the middle. Germline-derived CDR1 and CDR2 are SGDLS and YYNGEE. CDR3 length: 15 amino acids. This CDR3 is CASSSRGNPQETQYF. Here the CDR3 DNA reads TGTGCCAGCAGCTCCCGGGGGAACCCTCAAGAGACCCAGTACTTC.

The chain employs TRBV5-6 and TRBJ1-1, with D unclear. The V gene lost 3 bases and the J gene lost 3 bases, with 9 bases spanning the gap. CDR3 size: 13 residues. The germline gives CDR1 SGHDT, CDR2 YYEEEE. CDR3 amino acids: CASSSTRYTEAFF. The CDR3 DNA sequence: TGTGCCAGCAGCTCCACTAGGTACACTGAAGCTTTCTTT.